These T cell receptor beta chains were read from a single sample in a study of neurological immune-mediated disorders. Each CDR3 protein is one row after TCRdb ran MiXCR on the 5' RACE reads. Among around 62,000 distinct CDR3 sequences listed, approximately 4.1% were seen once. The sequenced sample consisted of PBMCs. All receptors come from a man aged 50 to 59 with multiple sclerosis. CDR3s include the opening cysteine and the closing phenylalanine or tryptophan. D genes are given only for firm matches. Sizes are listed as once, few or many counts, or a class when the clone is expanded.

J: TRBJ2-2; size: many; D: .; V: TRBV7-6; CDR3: CASSLERASGELFF; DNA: TGTGCCAGCAGCCTCGAAAGGGCGTCCGGGGAGCTGTTTTTT
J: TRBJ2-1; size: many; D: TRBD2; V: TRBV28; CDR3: CASRGPAGGLNTYEQFF; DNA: TGTGCCAGCAGGGGCCCGGCGGGGGGGTTAAATACCTATGAGCAGTTCTTC
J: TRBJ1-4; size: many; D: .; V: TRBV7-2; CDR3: CASSLHQGSINEKLFF; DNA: TGTGCCAGCAGCTTACACCAGGGGTCGATTAATGAAAAACTGTTTTTT
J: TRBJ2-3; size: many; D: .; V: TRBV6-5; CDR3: CASKSRAPPSTDTQYF; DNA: TGTGCCAGCAAGTCTCGGGCCCCCCCTAGCACAGATACGCAGTATTTT
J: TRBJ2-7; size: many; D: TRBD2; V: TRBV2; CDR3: CASSEGLAGEEQYF; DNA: TGTGCCAGCAGTGAAGGACTAGCGGGGGAGGAGCAGTACTTC
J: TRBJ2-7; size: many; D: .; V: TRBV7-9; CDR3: CASSFTRESYEQYF; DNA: TGTGCCAGCAGCTTCACGCGAGAATCCTACGAGCAGTACTTC
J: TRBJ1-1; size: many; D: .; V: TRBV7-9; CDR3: CASRDPGTYTEAFF; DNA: TGTGCCAGCAGGGACCCCGGGACGTACACTGAAGCTTTCTTT
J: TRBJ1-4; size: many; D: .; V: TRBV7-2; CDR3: CASSLTGISEKLFF; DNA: TGTGCCAGCAGCTTAACAGGGATAAGTGAAAAACTGTTTTTT
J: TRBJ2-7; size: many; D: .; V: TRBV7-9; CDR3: CASHGDGVSSYEQYF; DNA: TGTGCCAGCCACGGGGACGGGGTTAGCTCCTACGAGCAGTACTTC
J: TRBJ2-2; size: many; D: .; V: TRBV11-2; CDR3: CASRKWGPGTGELFF; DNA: TGTGCCAGCAGAAAATGGGGGCCAGGCACCGGGGAGCTGTTTTTT